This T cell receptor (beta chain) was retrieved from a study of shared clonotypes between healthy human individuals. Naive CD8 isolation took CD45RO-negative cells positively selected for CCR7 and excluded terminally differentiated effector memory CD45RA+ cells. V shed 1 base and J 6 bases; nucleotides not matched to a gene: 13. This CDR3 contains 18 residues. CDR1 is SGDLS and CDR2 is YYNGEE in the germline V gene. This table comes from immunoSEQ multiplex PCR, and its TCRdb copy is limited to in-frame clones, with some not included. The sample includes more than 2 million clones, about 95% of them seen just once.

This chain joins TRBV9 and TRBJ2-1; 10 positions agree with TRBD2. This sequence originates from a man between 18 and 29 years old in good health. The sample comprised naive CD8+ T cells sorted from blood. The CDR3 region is CASSVRILAGAVGNEQFF. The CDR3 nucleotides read TGTGCCAGCAGCGTACGAATTCTAGCGGGAGCGGTGGGCAATGAGCAGTTCTTC.